Listed here are 19 T cell receptor beta chains from one sample, sequenced in a study of shared clonotypes between healthy human individuals. The repertoire was sequenced with immunoSEQ multiplex PCR; TCRdb's copy has only in-frame clones and lacks some. The sample gives roughly 520,000 clones, 95% to 97% of which show up once; about 0.068% is in the top ten. The specimen was naive CD4+ T cells sorted from blood. Subset in this sample: CD45RA+ positively selected. Receptors were obtained from a woman aged 25 to 45 in good health.

The chain carries TRBV30 and TRBJ2-3; TRBD2 agrees at 11 bases. The trim removed 1 base at V and 4 bases at J, leaving 4 bases unmatched. Germline loops: CDR1 GTSNPN, CDR2 SVGIG (reference sequence). This CDR3 region has 15 residues. The CDR3 nucleotides read TGTGCCTGGAGTGGACTAGCGGGATTGGCAGATACGCAGTATTTT. Residues: CAWSGLAGLADTQYF. The full variable domain, in which reference TRBV30 and TRBJ2-3 provide the parts outside the CDR3, is SQTIHQWPATLVQPVGSPLSLECTVEGTSNPNLYWYRQAAGRGLQLLFYSVGIGQISSEVPQNLSASRPQDRQFILSSKKLLLSDSGFYLCAWSGLAGLADTQYFGPGTRLTVL.

The V call is TRBV7-6, the J call TRBJ2-7; 8 positions match TRBD1. This CDR3 is 13 amino acids long. V was pared by 5 bases and J by 6 bases, with 6 bases of the junction left unmatched. Germline V gene data show CDR1 as SGHVS and CDR2 as FNYEAQ. This CDR3 is CASSIGQGLEQYF. The CDR3 nucleotides read TGTGCCAGCAGCATCGGACAGGGTCTCGAGCAGTACTTC.

The chain is built from TRBV6-5 and TRBJ1-4; D might be TRBD1 (6 bases). The length of the CDR3 is 14 residues. The V end was cut by 5 bases, the J end by 2 bases, with 9 bases between. Germline V gene sequence: CDR1 MNHEY, CDR2 SVGAGI. The chain's CDR3 is CASSRTATNEKLFF. The CDR3 DNA reads TGTGCCAGCAGTAGGACAGCCACTAATGAAAAACTGTTTTTT.

This chain's CDR3 is CASEPRLAGVGYNEQFF. CDR3 bases: TGTGCCAGCGAACCCAGACTAGCGGGAGTGGGCTACAATGAGCAGTTCTTC. The chain employs TRBV2 and TRBJ2-1, with 12 bases that match TRBD2. V trimming: 8 bases; J trimming: 3 bases; junction bases outside the gene matches: 11. Germline lookup yields CDR1 SNHLY and CDR2 FYNNEI. This CDR3 region has 17 residues.

This clone was recorded once. This chain connects TRBV6-1 to TRBJ2-3, with D possibly matching TRBD1 (5 bases). Germline CDR1 reads MNHNS; CDR2 reads SASEGT. The ends were cut back, 0 bases at V and 4 bases at J, with 17 bases in the middle. This CDR3 spans 17 amino acids. The CDR3 coding sequence is TGTGCCAGCAGTGAAGCAAGGGGCAGTGCTTGGTCAGATACGCAGTATTTT. It specifies CASSEARGSAWSDTQYF.

This clone was observed a few times. The chain links TRBV19 to TRBJ2-7, with D possibly TRBD2 on 5 matching bases. The CDR3 length is 13 residues. V was pared by 8 bases and J by 6 bases, with 17 bases between. CDR1 LNHDA and CDR2 SQIVND come from the germline V gene (reference sequence). CDR3: CASPDGVSGEQYF. The DNA for the CDR3 is TGTGCCAGTCCCGACGGGGTATCTGGCGAGCAGTACTTC.

The chain couples TRBV2 to TRBJ2-5; the D gene is possibly TRBD2 (6 bases). Looked up from germline, CDR1 is SNHLY and CDR2 is FYNNEI. The germline V and J ends were trimmed by 7 bases and 4 bases, with 16 bases remaining between them. The CDR3 consists of 14 residues. The CDR3 DNA is TGTGCCAGCACTGCGAGGGAGGAGGTAGAGACCCAGTACTTC. As protein: CASTAREEVETQYF.

V is TRBV5-4 and J is TRBJ2-5, with 9 positions matching TRBD1. Near its end, the DNA agrees better with TRBJ2-7, so the J call may be wrong. In germline, CDR1 is SGHNT, CDR2 YYREEE (reference sequence). The CDR3 runs to 15 residues. The CDR3 region is CASSAPDRGSYEQYF. The CDR3 nucleotides read TGTGCCAGCAGCGCCCCGGACAGGGGCTCCTACGAGCAGTACTTC.

The CDR3 here is CASSSQILGNQPQHF. CDR3 DNA sequence: TGTGCCAGCAGTTCTCAGATTCTCGGCAATCAGCCCCAGCATTTT. The chain links TRBV27 to TRBJ1-5; the D is unclear. V shed 4 bases and J shed 2 bases, with 12 bases lying between them. CDR1 is MNHEY, CDR2 SMNVEV, per germline (reference sequence). This CDR3 has 15 residues.

The chain recombines TRBV27 with TRBJ1-2; D call uncertain. Per germline, CDR1 MNHEY and CDR2 SMNVEV (reference sequence). Between the trimmed V and J ends, which lost 7 bases and 0 bases, there was a span of 12 bases. CDR3 length equals 14 residues. DNA for the CDR3: TGTGCCAGCAAATACCGGGCCACTAACTATGGCTACACCTTC. Protein: CASKYRATNYGYTF.

The gene calls are TRBV13 and TRBJ2-7; D is ambiguous. The V end lost 0 bases, the J end lost 6 bases, and 12 bases lay between the germline ends. The germline gives CDR1 PRHDT, CDR2 FYEKMQ (reference sequence). This CDR3 is built from 14 residues. The chain's CDR3 is CASSLGRPVSEQYF. In DNA form, the CDR3 reads TGTGCCAGCAGCTTAGGTAGGCCAGTTAGCGAGCAGTACTTC.

The J gene is TRBJ1-1, the V gene TRBV2; D is perhaps TRBD1 (5 bases). The CDR3 consists of 12 residues. Germline V gene lookup returns CDR1 SNHLY and CDR2 FYNNEI. Deletions cut 0 bases from V and 6 bases from J, with 5 bases between. CDR3 DNA: TGTGCCAGCAGTGAAGCGGGGGCTGAAGCTTTCTTT. Protein: CASSEAGAEAFF.

This clone was seen a single time. This sequence joins TRBV5-4 and TRBJ1-2; D may be TRBD1 (6 bases). The germline CDR1 and CDR2 sequences are SGHNT and YYREEE (reference sequence). The germline V and J ends were trimmed by 0 bases and 3 bases, with 12 bases remaining between them. This CDR3 contains 15 residues. CDR3 nucleotides: TGTGCCAGCAGCTTGGGGGGGGCGCGGGACTATGGCTACACCTTC. Protein sequence: CASSLGGARDYGYTF.

This sequence joins TRBV10-3 and TRBJ2-7; 7 positions agree with TRBD2. In germline, CDR1 is ENHRY, CDR2 SYGVKD. CDR3 length: 15 amino acids. V gave up 6 bases and J gave up 5 bases; unmatched junction bases: 13. The CDR3 sequence is CAIRARGGEGDEQYF. For the CDR3, the DNA is TGTGCCATCAGGGCTCGGGGAGGGGAAGGTGACGAGCAGTACTTC.

The chain combines TRBV4-1 with TRBJ1-4, with D tentatively TRBD1 (6 bases). Germline CDR1 and CDR2: MGHRA and YSYEKL. CDR3 size: 15 residues. The germline V and J ends were trimmed by 4 bases and 3 bases, with 12 bases remaining between them. CDR3 coding DNA: TGCGCCAGCAGCCCGCTAGGGGGAGCTAATGAAAAACTGTTTTTT. This sequence encodes CASSPLGGANEKLFF.

The chain combines TRBV6-8 with TRBJ1-2, with a weak D call TRBD1 (5 bases). The CDR3 spans 11 residues. Germline CDR1 reads MNHGY; CDR2 reads SAAAGT. V was trimmed by 9 bases and J by 3 bases, leaving 8 bases between them. The CDR3 nucleotides read TGTGCCAGTGGGGCCCACTATGGCTACACCTTC. Protein sequence: CASGAHYGYTF.

The chain employs TRBV5-1 and TRBJ1-3; D ambiguous. CDR1 and CDR2 (germline): SGHRS, YFSETQ. This CDR3 is 14 amino acids long. Trimming took 0 bases from V and 4 from J, leaving 8 bases between them. Here the CDR3 reads CASSLGAFGNTIYF. The CDR3 DNA sequence: TGCGCCAGCAGCTTGGGTGCGTTCGGAAACACCATATATTTT.

The genes are TRBV28 and TRBJ2-7, with D possibly TRBD1 on 6 matching bases. The CDR3 has 14 residues. CDR1 is MDHEN and CDR2 is SYDVKM in the germline V gene. V was trimmed by 6 bases and J by 5 bases, leaving 17 bases between them. The CDR3 region has the DNA TGTGCCAGCAGCCTCACAGGGTCAAGGCACGAGCAGTACTTC. It yields the protein CASSLTGSRHEQYF.

The rearrangement uses TRBV2 and TRBJ2-3; D ambiguous. In germline, CDR1 is SNHLY, CDR2 FYNNEI. The CDR3 has 13 amino acids. Trimming took 7 bases from V and 2 from J, leaving 10 bases between them. This chain's CDR3 is CASKKLFTDTQYF. CDR3 DNA sequence: TGTGCCAGCAAGAAGCTTTTCACAGATACGCAGTATTTT.